What follows are 8 T cell receptor beta chains derived from one specimen sequenced in a study of breast tumors, draining lymph nodes, adjacent tissues. TCRdb ran MiXCR on the multiplex PCR reads and lists one entry per CDR3 protein. The table lists approximately 90,000 distinct CDR3 sequences, roughly 29% of them singletons. Breast cancer patients provided tissue from their axillary draining lymph nodes. What was sequenced was axillary lymph node tissue. The receptors shown here come from a female donor with breast cancer. Some clones in this sample may be carry-over from other donors' samples.

J is TRBJ1-2 and V is TRBV11-2; D not certain. The V and J ends lost 0 bases and 10 bases respectively, with 21 bases between them. Germline CDR1 and CDR2: SGHAT and FQNNGV. This CDR3 spans 16 amino acids. CDR3 in DNA: TGTGCCAGCAGCTTAGATCTGGGCGGATCTCTGGGCGACTACACCTTC. Protein product: CASSLDLGGSLGDYTF.

This clonotype showed up many times. As DNA, the CDR3 is TGTGCCAGCAGCAAGGGGCGGCTAGCGGGTACCTACGAGCAGTACTTC. Encoded protein: CASSKGRLAGTYEQYF. This sequence joins TRBV5-6 and TRBJ2-7; 8 bases agree with TRBD2. The CDR3 runs to 16 residues. The junction had 11 bases not matched to a gene; V was cut back by 4 bases and J by 2 bases. In germline, CDR1 is SGHDT, CDR2 YYEEEE.

There are many counts of this clonotype. The chain combines TRBV11-3 with TRBJ2-7; D possibly corresponds to TRBD2 (6 bases). The CDR3 totals 12 residues. Trimming stripped 2 bases from V and 11 bases from J, with 13 bases between. Germline V gene data show CDR1 as SGHNT and CDR2 as YENEEA. CDR3 coding DNA: TGTGCCAGCAGCTTAAATTTGGGGAGGAAGTACTTC. As protein: CASSLNLGRKYF. The whole variable domain, remainder taken from reference TRBV11-3 and TRBJ2-7, is EAGVVQSPRYKIIEKKQPVAFWCNPISGHNTLYWYLQNLGQGPELLIRYENEEAVDDSQLPKDRFSAERLKGVDSTLKIQPAELGDSAVYLCASSLNLGRKYFGPGTRLTVT.

This clonotype was recorded at least ten times. This chain links TRBV7-6 with TRBJ2-3; perhaps D is TRBD1 or TRBD2 (5 bases each). Germline V CDR1 and CDR2: SGHVS, FNYEAQ. This CDR3 comprises 16 residues. Deletions cut 5 bases from V and 3 bases from J, with 18 bases between. The CDR3 reads CASSLTGRGGTDTQYF. The CDR3, as DNA: TGTGCCAGCAGCCTCACGGGACGGGGCGGGACAGATACGCAGTATTTT.

This clonotype has a count of ten or more. The rearrangement links TRBV3-1 to TRBJ2-5; 11 bases agree with TRBD1. V lost 5 bases and J lost 5; bases outside the gene matches: 4. The germline CDR1 and CDR2 sequences are LGHDT and YNNKEL (reference sequence). This CDR3 region has 14 residues. The CDR3 is CASSLGQGVETQYF. The CDR3, as DNA: TGTGCCAGCAGCTTGGGACAGGGGGTGGAGACCCAGTACTTC.

Many counts were recorded for this clonotype. The chain couples TRBV2 to TRBJ2-7, with D possibly TRBD1 on 6 matching bases. The CDR3 consists of 15 residues. Germline CDR1 is SNHLY and CDR2 is FYNNEI. Between the trimmed V and J ends, which lost 3 bases and 0 bases, there was a span of 12 bases. The CDR3 region is CASSDWTVSSYEQYF. The CDR3 DNA reads TGTGCCAGCAGTGATTGGACAGTAAGCTCCTACGAGCAGTACTTC.

This clonotype has at least ten counts. The rearrangement uses TRBV5-1 and TRBJ2-3; no definite D call. The germline V and J ends were trimmed by 5 bases and 1 base, with 8 bases remaining between them. Germline V gene sequence: CDR1 SGHRS, CDR2 YFSETQ. This CDR3 has 13 residues. The CDR3: CASRGTGTDTQYF. Here the CDR3 DNA reads TGCGCCAGCAGGGGTACAGGCACAGATACGCAGTATTTT.

The gene calls are TRBV6-2 or TRBV6-3 and TRBJ2-2; D gene unclear. Germline lookup yields CDR1 MNHEY and CDR2 SVGEGT. The CDR3 runs 11 residues. V lost 8 bases and J 1 base, leaving 2 bases between the germline ends. The CDR3 region has the DNA TGTGCCAGCGGGAACACCGGGGAGCTGTTTTTT. Its translation: CASGNTGELFF.